These T cell receptor beta chains were read from a single sample in a study of T cells in Graves' hyperthyroidism and ophthalmopathy. A single record per CDR3 protein comes from TCRdb applying MiXCR to the multiplex PCR reads. This table has around 500,000 distinct CDR3 sequences, around 15% appearing once. Sequencing was carried out using blood. All receptors come from a woman aged 35 to 49 with Graves' hyperthyroidism. The CDR3 runs from the conserved cysteine through the conserved F or W. Fields, in order: clone size, J gene, CDR3 length, V gene, D gene, CDR3 DNA, CDR3 protein. D genes are given only for firm matches. Clone size, where shown, is once, few, many, or a class for clones that have expanded.

NA TRBJ2-1 15 TRBV5-1 TRBD2 TGCGCCAGCAGCTCCTCTAGCGGGAGAAACTATGAGCAGTTCTTC CASSSSSGRNYEQFF
few TRBJ2-5 14 TRBV6-2/TRBV6-3 NA TGTGCCAGCAGTTACTCGAGACCATTAGAGACCCAGTACTTC CASSYSRPLETQYF
many TRBJ1-1 15 TRBV7-9 TRBD1 TGTGCCAGCAGCTTACCGGGACAGAGGAACACTGAAGCTTTCTTT CASSLPGQRNTEAFF
many TRBJ2-1 15 TRBV5-1 NA TGCGCCAGCAGGGCGGCAGGATACATCGATGATGAGCAGTTCTTC CASRAAGYIDDEQFF
NA TRBJ1-4 14 TRBV5-1 TRBD1 TGCGCCAGCAGCTTCCAGGGGGTTGGTGAAAAACTGTTTTTT CASSFQGVGEKLFF
many TRBJ1-1 14 TRBV11-1 NA TGTGCCAGCAGCTTACTTGTGTCGGCTACTGAAGCTTTCTTT CASSLLVSATEAFF
NA TRBJ2-2 14 TRBV27 NA TGTGCCAGCAGTTTAGAAGGGGCCACCGGGGAGCTGTTTTTT CASSLEGATGELFF
few TRBJ2-5 16 TRBV7-2 TRBD2 TGTGCCAGCAGGAAGACTAGCGGGAGGCCGGAAGAGACCCAGTACTTC CASRKTSGRPEETQYF
few TRBJ1-1 13 TRBV29-1 NA TGCAGCGTTGTCTCGACATTGAACACTGAAGCTTTCTTT CSVVSTLNTEAFF
NA TRBJ2-3 16 TRBV6-2/TRBV6-3 TRBD1 TGTGCCAGCAGTTACTCGGGGGGACAGGGCGCAGATACGCAGTATTTT CASSYSGGQGADTQYF
many TRBJ2-7 14 TRBV6-1 NA TGTGCCAGCAGACCGGGACATCAATCTTACGAGCAGTACTTC CASRPGHQSYEQYF
many TRBJ1-1 16 TRBV28 NA TGTGCCAGCAGTTTACTCCCCGTCCTGGCGAACACTGAAGCTTTCTTT CASSLLPVLANTEAFF
few TRBJ2-1 14 TRBV12-3/TRBV12-4 NA TGTGCCAGCAGTTCCCCCCCGGGGACGGGTGAGCAGTTCTTC CASSSPPGTGEQFF
many TRBJ1-1 13 TRBV5-1 NA TGTGCCAGCAGTTTAGCAGAAAACACTGAAGCTTTCTTT CASSLAENTEAFF
many TRBJ1-1 13 TRBV7-9 NA TGTGCCAGCAGCTTGGTATTTGGGGCGGGAGCTTTCTTT CASSLVFGAGAFF
many TRBJ2-2 16 TRBV7-2 TRBD2 TGTGCCAGCAGCTTACCTAGCGGGAGTTCCCCCGGGGAGCTGTTTTTT CASSLPSGSSPGELFF
many TRBJ2-7 14 TRBV28 TRBD1 TGTGCCAGCAGTCCACTGTCAGGGGGCAACGAGCAGTACTTC CASSPLSGGNEQYF